Listed below are T cell receptor beta chains from one sample, sequenced in a study of human thymus T cells. Sequencing used immunoSEQ multiplex PCR; TCRdb keeps in-frame clones, though not all of them. The table lists fewer than 90,000 clones, roughly 96% of them singletons. Sequenced material: thymus tissue. The receptors stem from a boy less than two years old with a congenital heart defect but otherwise immunologically healthy. The CDR3 runs from the conserved cysteine through the conserved F or W. The D gene is left open where the match is weak.

v_gene: TRBV6-5
d_gene: NA
j_gene: TRBJ2-7
CDR3nt: TGTGCCAGCAGTTATTCCCGGGACTTCTCCTACGAGCAGTACTTC
CDR3aa: CASSYSRDFSYEQYF

v_gene: TRBV13
d_gene: TRBD1
j_gene: TRBJ2-7
CDR3nt: TGTGCCAGCAGCCTAGACAGGGGCCGTAAGTACTTC
CDR3aa: CASSLDRGRKYF

v_gene: TRBV6-1
d_gene: TRBD1
j_gene: TRBJ1-2
CDR3nt: TGTGCCAGCAGTGAAACGGGACAGGGGGCTTATGGCTACACCTTC
CDR3aa: CASSETGQGAYGYTF

v_gene: TRBV15
d_gene: NA
j_gene: TRBJ2-1
CDR3nt: TGTGCCACCAGCAGATATTGGCGCGGGACTCCCAATGAGCAGTTCTTC
CDR3aa: CATSRYWRGTPNEQFF

v_gene: TRBV4-3
d_gene: TRBD2
j_gene: TRBJ2-5
CDR3nt: TGCGCCAGCAGCCAAGGGCTGAAAAGGACTAGCGGGGCTCTTTGGACCCAGTACTTC
CDR3aa: CASSQGLKRTSGALWTQYF

v_gene: TRBV14
d_gene: TRBD2
j_gene: TRBJ2-1
CDR3nt: TGTGCCAGCAGCCCAAAGGTCCCTAGCGGGGAAAAACGCTCCTACAATGAGCAGTTCTTC
CDR3aa: CASSPKVPSGEKRSYNEQFF

v_gene: TRBV6-1
d_gene: TRBD2
j_gene: TRBJ2-7
CDR3nt: TGTGCCAGCAGTGGCCCTAAGCCCCAGCAGCGGGGATCCTACGAGCAGTACTTC
CDR3aa: CASSGPKPQQRGSYEQYF

v_gene: TRBV29-1
d_gene: TRBD1
j_gene: TRBJ2-1
CDR3nt: TGCAGCGTCCTCAGGACAGGGGACAATGAGCAGTTCTTC
CDR3aa: CSVLRTGDNEQFF

v_gene: TRBV7-2
d_gene: TRBD2
j_gene: TRBJ2-7
CDR3nt: TGTGCCAGCAGCTTATATACTAGCGGGGGGGATTACGAGCAGTACTTC
CDR3aa: CASSLYTSGGDYEQYF

v_gene: TRBV6-5
d_gene: TRBD1
j_gene: TRBJ2-1
CDR3nt: TGTGCCAGCACCAGACAGGGCACCAATGAGCAGTTCTTC
CDR3aa: CASTRQGTNEQFF

v_gene: TRBV4-2
d_gene: TRBD1
j_gene: TRBJ2-7
CDR3nt: TGTGCCAGCAGCCAAGATTTCCCACGGGGGACAGGGGAGGACGAGCAGTACTTC
CDR3aa: CASSQDFPRGTGEDEQYF

v_gene: TRBV29-1
d_gene: NA
j_gene: TRBJ2-5
CDR3nt: TGCAGCGTTGTCTTGCGGGGGCGCCCCCAAGAGACCCAGTACTTC
CDR3aa: CSVVLRGRPQETQYF

v_gene: TRBV7-2
d_gene: TRBD1
j_gene: TRBJ1-2
CDR3nt: TGTGCCAGCAGCATCCGGGACAGGGGTCATCAAGAATATCGTGGCTACACCTTC
CDR3aa: CASSIRDRGHQEYRGYTF

v_gene: TRBV14
d_gene: TRBD1
j_gene: TRBJ2-7
CDR3nt: TGTGCCAGCAGCCGAAACAGGGACAGGGGGCCCTACGAGCAGTACTTC
CDR3aa: CASSRNRDRGPYEQYF

v_gene: TRBV27
d_gene: TRBD1
j_gene: TRBJ2-1
CDR3nt: TGTGCCAGCAGTTCCCGGACAGGGGGCCTTTACAATGAGCAGTTCTTC
CDR3aa: CASSSRTGGLYNEQFF

v_gene: TRBV5-1
d_gene: NA
j_gene: TRBJ2-2
CDR3nt: TGCGCCAGCAGCTTGAGCCTAGGCCGCCCGAACACCGGGGAGCTGTTTTTT
CDR3aa: CASSLSLGRPNTGELFF

v_gene: TRBV19
d_gene: TRBD2
j_gene: TRBJ2-1
CDR3nt: TGTGCCAGCGGACTAGCGGGGGTATTGTTCTTC
CDR3aa: CASGLAGVLFF

v_gene: TRBV6-5
d_gene: NA
j_gene: TRBJ1-2
CDR3nt: TGTGCCAGCAGTCTCTTTCCGGGGAAAGGCTACACCTTC
CDR3aa: CASSLFPGKGYTF

v_gene: TRBV5-6
d_gene: TRBD1
j_gene: TRBJ2-3
CDR3nt: TGTGCCAGCAGCTTTGGGACAGCTAGCACAGATACGCAGTATTTT
CDR3aa: CASSFGTASTDTQYF

v_gene: TRBV11-3
d_gene: NA
j_gene: TRBJ1-1
CDR3nt: TGTGCCAGCATCCACCATGGGGGCACTGAAGCTTTCTTT
CDR3aa: CASIHHGGTEAFF

v_gene: TRBV5-6
d_gene: NA
j_gene: TRBJ2-3
CDR3nt: TGTGCCAGCAGCCCCACTCAAGCGGATCCTCACACAGATACGCAGTATTTT
CDR3aa: CASSPTQADPHTDTQYF

v_gene: TRBV7-7
d_gene: NA
j_gene: TRBJ2-5
CDR3nt: TGTGCTAGCAGCACCTCGGGGGCGCGGGAAGAGACCCAGTACTTC
CDR3aa: CASSTSGAREETQYF